Below, one TCR beta chain is given with its context. What it binds is not known. Libraries were prepared by immunoSEQ multiplex PCR; TCRdb keeps only in-frame clonotypes and omits some of them. The sample shows around 130,000 clones, around three quarters of them seen only once. This entry comes from a study of a mutant IDH1 vaccine in newly diagnosed glioma. For the study at large: Initiation of the vaccine course occurred 4-6 weeks after radiotherapy alone, or alongside temozolomide cycles.

Specified time point: week 11, during vaccination. All doses held 300 ug of mutant IDH1 20-mer peptide, with topical imiquimod. CDR3 size: 15 residues. Germline assignment: CDR1 SGHNT and CDR2 YYREEE (reference sequence). J was trimmed by 3 bases and V by 4 bases; bases with no gene match: 7. The source was PBMCs, collected from a glioma patient whose treatment included an IDH1 peptide vaccine. The rearrangement joins TRBV5-4 to TRBJ2-1, with TRBD2 matching 7 bases. The receptor comes from a man aged 40-49 years with glioma. CDR3 residues: CASSLRGGIYNEQFF. CDR3 nucleotide sequence: TGTGCCAGCAGCCTACGCGGGGGAATCTACAATGAGCAGTTCTTC.